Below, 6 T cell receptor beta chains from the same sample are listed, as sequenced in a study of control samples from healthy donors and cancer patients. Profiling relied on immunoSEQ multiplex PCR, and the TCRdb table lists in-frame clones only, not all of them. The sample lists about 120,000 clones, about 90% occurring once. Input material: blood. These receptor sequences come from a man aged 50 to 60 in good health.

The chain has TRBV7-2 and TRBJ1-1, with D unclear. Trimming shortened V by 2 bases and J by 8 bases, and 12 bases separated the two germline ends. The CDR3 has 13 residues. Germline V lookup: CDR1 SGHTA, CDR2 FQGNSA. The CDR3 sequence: CASSLLVDDEAFF. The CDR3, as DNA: TGTGCCAGCAGCTTATTGGTTGACGACGAAGCTTTCTTT.

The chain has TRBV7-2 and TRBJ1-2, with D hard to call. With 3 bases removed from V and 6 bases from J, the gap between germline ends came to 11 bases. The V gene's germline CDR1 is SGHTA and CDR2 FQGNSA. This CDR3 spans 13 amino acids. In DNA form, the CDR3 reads TGTGCCAGCAGCTTGCCCGTTTACGATGGCTACACCTTC. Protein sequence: CASSLPVYDGYTF.

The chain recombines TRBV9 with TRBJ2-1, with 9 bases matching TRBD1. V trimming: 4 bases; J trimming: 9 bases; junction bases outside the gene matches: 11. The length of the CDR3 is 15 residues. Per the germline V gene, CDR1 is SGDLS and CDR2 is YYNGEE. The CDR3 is CASSKAGQGRGEQFF. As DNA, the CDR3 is TGTGCCAGCAGCAAAGCCGGACAGGGGAGGGGTGAGCAGTTCTTC.

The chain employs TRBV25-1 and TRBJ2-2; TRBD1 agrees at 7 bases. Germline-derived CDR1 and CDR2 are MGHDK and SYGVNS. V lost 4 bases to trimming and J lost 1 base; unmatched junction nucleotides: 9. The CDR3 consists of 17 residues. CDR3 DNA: TGTGCCAGCAGTGTTCCTACAGGGGTGGGGAACACCGGGGAGCTGTTTTTT. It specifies CASSVPTGVGNTGELFF.

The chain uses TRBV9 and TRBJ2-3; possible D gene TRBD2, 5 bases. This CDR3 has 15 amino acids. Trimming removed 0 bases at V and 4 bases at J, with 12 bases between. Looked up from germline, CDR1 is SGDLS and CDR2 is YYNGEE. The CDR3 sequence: CASSVGTYSPDTQYF. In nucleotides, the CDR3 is TGTGCCAGCAGCGTAGGGACTTACTCACCAGATACGCAGTATTTT.

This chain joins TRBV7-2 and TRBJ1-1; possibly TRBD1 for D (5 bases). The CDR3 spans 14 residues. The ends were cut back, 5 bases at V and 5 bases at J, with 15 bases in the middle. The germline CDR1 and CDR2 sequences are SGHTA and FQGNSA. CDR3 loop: CASSSEAGRTEAFF. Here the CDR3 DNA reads TGTGCCAGCAGCAGTGAAGCAGGGCGGACTGAAGCTTTCTTT.